These T cell receptor beta chains were read from a single sample in a study of T cell repertoires in cytomegalovirus infection. TCRdb processed the reads anew with MiXCR; each CDR3 protein has one entry. The sample lists fewer than 550,000 distinct CDR3 sequences; less than 30% were seen once. Material for sequencing was PBMCs. Receptor source: a human donor in good health (CMV status not recorded). Some clones in this sample may be carry-over from other donors' samples. The CDR3 runs from the conserved cysteine through the conserved F or W. The D gene is left open where the match is weak. Part of the rows lack a size; the others show once, few, many or a class for expanded clones.

V,size,D,J,length,DNA,CDR3
TRBV25-1,NA,NA,TRBJ2-5,16,TGTGCCAGCAGTGGAAGGGTGTGGGGAGGGGGGGAGACCCAGTACTTC,CASSGRVWGGGETQYF
TRBV28,NA,NA,TRBJ2-7,13,TGTGCCACCACAGCGGGCGGGGCCTACGAGCAGTACTTC,CATTAGGAYEQYF
TRBV7-8,many,NA,TRBJ1-5,15,TGTGCCAGCAGCTTAGGGGGTTCGAATAATCAGCCCCAGCATTTT,CASSLGGSNNQPQHF
TRBV27,many,TRBD1,TRBJ1-2,12,TGTGCCAGCTCTACAGGGGGCAGGGGCTACACCTTC,CASSTGGRGYTF
TRBV25-1,few,TRBD1,TRBJ2-7,15,TGTGCCAGCAGTGGCACCGGGACAGGGTCCTACGAGCAGTACTTC,CASSGTGTGSYEQYF
TRBV12-3/TRBV12-4,NA,TRBD1,TRBJ1-2,13,TGTGCCATCGGACAGGGGAGAAACTATGGCTACACCTTC,CAIGQGRNYGYTF
TRBV7-2,many,NA,TRBJ1-5,13,TGTGCCAGCAGCGGGGACTTGTACCAGCCCCAGCATTTT,CASSGDLYQPQHF
TRBV3-1,NA,NA,TRBJ1-4,15,TGTGCCAGCAGCCAGACCGGACAGTCTAATGAAAAACTGTTTTTT,CASSQTGQSNEKLFF
TRBV5-4,NA,TRBD2,TRBJ2-1,18,TGTGCCAGCAGCCCGGGACTAGCGGGGGGAAACTCCTACAATGAGCAGTTCTTC,CASSPGLAGGNSYNEQFF
TRBV4-1,NA,TRBD2,TRBJ2-3,15,TGCGCCAGCAGCCTACTAGCGGGAAGCAGGGGTACGCAGTATTTT,CASSLLAGSRGTQYF
TRBV6-1,many,NA,TRBJ2-1,14,TGTGCCAGCAGCGGACAGAGACAATACAATGAGCAGTTCTTC,CASSGQRQYNEQFF
TRBV6-1,few,NA,TRBJ2-7,11,TGTGCCAGCATTAATTACTACGAGCAGTACTTC,CASINYYEQYF
TRBV7-2,few,NA,TRBJ2-1,15,TGTGCCAGCATCCCCCTCGGGACGACGTACAATGAGCAGTTCTTC,CASIPLGTTYNEQFF
TRBV7-8,many,TRBD2,TRBJ2-1,15,TGTGCCAGCAGCTTATGGCTAGCGGTACACAATGAGCAGTTCTTC,CASSLWLAVHNEQFF
TRBV7-2,many,TRBD1,TRBJ1-2,15,TGTGCCAGCAGCCCCACAGGGGGCGCTGGCTATGGCTACACCTTC,CASSPTGGAGYGYTF
TRBV7-9,NA,NA,TRBJ1-4,15,TGTGCCAGCAGCCCGATCCGGGCCTCAGATGGGGAACTGTTTTTT,CASSPIRASDGELFF
TRBV29-1,few,NA,TRBJ2-1,14,TGCAGCGTTGAAGATGGGGGGTCTGACAATGAGCAGTTCTTC,CSVEDGGSDNEQFF
TRBV11-3,NA,NA,TRBJ2-1,17,TGTGCCAGCAGCTTAGTGGCGGGGCTTGGGAGTAGCTTGGAGCAGTTCTTC,CASSLVAGLGSSLEQFF
TRBV12-3/TRBV12-4,NA,NA,TRBJ2-3,13,TGTGCCAGCAGCAGACAGGAGCTAGATACGCAGTATTTT,CASSRQELDTQYF
TRBV2,NA,TRBD1,TRBJ1-5,14,TGTGCCAGCAGTTACCAGGGGGCGACTGAGCCCCAGCATTTT,CASSYQGATEPQHF
TRBV10-3,once,TRBD1,TRBJ1-2,15,TGTGCCATCAGTGAGGTGCAGGGGGGTTTCTATGGCTACACCTTC,CAISEVQGGFYGYTF
TRBV19,few,NA,TRBJ1-5,13,TGTGCCAGTAGTATTTCGGTCCGGCAGCCCCAGCATTTT,CASSISVRQPQHF
TRBV19,NA,TRBD2,TRBJ2-3,15,TGTGCCAGTAGCATTAGCGGGAGAAGCACAGATACGCAGTATTTT,CASSISGRSTDTQYF
TRBV12-3/TRBV12-4,NA,TRBD1,TRBJ1-2,16,TGTGCCAGCAGCAAATGGGACAGGGGTATCTCGAATGGCTACACCTTC,CASSKWDRGISNGYTF
TRBV12-5,NA,TRBD1,TRBJ2-5,14,TGTGCTAGTGGCCTTGGACAGGGGGCTGAGACCCAGTACTTC,CASGLGQGAETQYF
TRBV6-6,NA,TRBD2,TRBJ2-1,11,TGTGCCAGCGGGACTAGCGTTGAGCAGTTCTTC,CASGTSVEQFF
TRBV7-2,many,NA,TRBJ1-6,19,TGTGCCAGCAGCTTAAGTTTGCGGGGGGGGATCGGTGGTAACTCACCCCTCCACTTT,CASSLSLRGGIGGNSPLHF
TRBV20-1,NA,NA,TRBJ2-7,13,TGCAGTGCTAGCCAGGAATCCCGCTACGAGCAGTACTTC,CSASQESRYEQYF
TRBV4-1,few,NA,TRBJ2-7,18,TGCGCCAGCAGCCAAGATATTGTAGCGGCCGGGGCCTCCTACGAGCAGTACTTC,CASSQDIVAAGASYEQYF
TRBV12-3/TRBV12-4,NA,TRBD1,TRBJ1-1,17,TGTGCCAGCAGTTTGGGGGACAGGGGGCACGTGAACACTGAAGCTTTCTTT,CASSLGDRGHVNTEAFF
TRBV6-5,few,NA,TRBJ1-3,13,TGTGCCAGCAGTGTATTAATTGGAAACACCATATATTTT,CASSVLIGNTIYF
TRBV29-1,few,NA,TRBJ1-5,13,TGCAGCGTTCGGGACAACTACAATCAGCCCCAGCATTTT,CSVRDNYNQPQHF
TRBV7-8,many,TRBD2,TRBJ2-6,17,TGTGCCAGCCGAATAACTAGCGCTTACTCTGGGGCCAACGTCCTGACTTTC,CASRITSAYSGANVLTF
TRBV7-9,many,TRBD1,TRBJ1-1,15,TGTGCCAGCACCATGACGGGGGACAGGGCCGCTGAAGCTTTCTTT,CASTMTGDRAAEAFF
TRBV20-1,NA,NA,TRBJ2-7,20,TGCAGTGCTAGGCCACTGGCGGGTGTAAGTGACCGGGACCACCCCTACGAGCAGTACTTC,CSARPLAGVSDRDHPYEQYF